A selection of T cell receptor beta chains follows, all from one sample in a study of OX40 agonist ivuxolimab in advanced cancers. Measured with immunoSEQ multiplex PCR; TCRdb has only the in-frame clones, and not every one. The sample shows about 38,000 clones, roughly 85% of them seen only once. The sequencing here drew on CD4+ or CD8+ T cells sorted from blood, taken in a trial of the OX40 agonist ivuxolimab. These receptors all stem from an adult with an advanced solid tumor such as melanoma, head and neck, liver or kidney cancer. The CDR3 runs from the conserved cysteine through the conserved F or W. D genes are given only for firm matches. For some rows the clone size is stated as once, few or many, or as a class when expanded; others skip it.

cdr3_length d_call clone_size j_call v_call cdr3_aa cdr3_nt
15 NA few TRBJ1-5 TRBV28 CASSTLVGSNQPQHF TGTGCCAGCAGTACCTTGGTCGGTAGCAATCAGCCCCAGCATTTT
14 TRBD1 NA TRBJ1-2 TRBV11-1 CASSPGTGDYGYTF TGTGCCAGCAGCCCCGGGACAGGGGACTATGGCTACACCTTC
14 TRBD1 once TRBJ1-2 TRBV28 CASSVGGQGNGYTF TGTGCCAGCAGTGTGGGGGGACAGGGTAACGGCTACACCTTC
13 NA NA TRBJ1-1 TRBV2 CASRTDRNTEAFF TGTGCCAGCAGGACCGACAGGAACACTGAAGCTTTCTTT
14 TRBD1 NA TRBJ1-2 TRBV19 CASRRDRVNYGYTF TGTGCCAGTAGACGGGACAGGGTTAACTATGGCTACACCTTC
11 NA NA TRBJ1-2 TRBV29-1 CSVVANYGYTF TGCAGCGTTGTTGCTAACTATGGCTACACCTTC
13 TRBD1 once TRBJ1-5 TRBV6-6 CASRATGNQPQHF TGTGCCAGCAGGGCGACAGGGAATCAGCCCCAGCATTTT
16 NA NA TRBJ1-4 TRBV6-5 CASSYSREISIGKLFF TGTGCCAGCAGTTACTCTAGGGAAATCTCAATTGGAAAACTGTTTTTT
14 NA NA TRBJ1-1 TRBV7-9 CASRLLGGNTEAFF TGTGCCAGCAGGTTACTGGGGGGGAACACTGAAGCTTTCTTT
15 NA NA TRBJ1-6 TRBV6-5 CASSSSQGYNSPLHF TGTGCCAGCAGTTCTTCACAGGGCTATAATTCACCCCTCCACTTT
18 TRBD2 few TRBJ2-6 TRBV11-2 CASSLDGGGLSGANVLTF TGTGCCAGCAGCTTAGATGGCGGGGGGCTCTCTGGGGCCAACGTCCTGACTTTC
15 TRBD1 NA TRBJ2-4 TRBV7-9 CASSLVDGQGNIQYF TGTGCCAGCAGCTTAGTCGACGGACAGGGAAACATTCAGTACTTC
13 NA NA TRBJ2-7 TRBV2 CASSTGTVYEQYF TGTGCCAGCAGTACCGGGACTGTCTACGAGCAGTACTTC
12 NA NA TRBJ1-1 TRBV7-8 CASTIGGAEAFF TGTGCCAGCACCATAGGGGGTGCTGAAGCTTTCTTT
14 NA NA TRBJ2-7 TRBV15 CATSRDPMSYEQYF TGTGCCACCAGCAGAGATCCCATGTCCTACGAGCAGTACTTC
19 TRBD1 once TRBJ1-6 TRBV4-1 CASSQVTGGRRSYNSPLHF TGCGCCAGCAGCCAAGTTACAGGGGGCCGCCGCTCCTATAATTCACCCCTCCACTTT
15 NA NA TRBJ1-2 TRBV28 CASSSGPGDHYGYTF TGTGCCAGCAGTTCGGGCCCAGGGGACCATTATGGCTACACCTTC
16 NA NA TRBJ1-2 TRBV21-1 CASRTSGYRKTYGYTF TGTGCCAGCAGGACAAGCGGCTACAGAAAGACCTATGGCTACACCTTC
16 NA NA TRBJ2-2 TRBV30 CAWKIPRQGRSGELFF TGTGCCTGGAAGATTCCAAGGCAGGGCCGGTCCGGGGAGCTGTTTTTT
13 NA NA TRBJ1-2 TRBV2 CATSDGPNYGYTF TGTGCCACCTCGGACGGCCCTAACTATGGCTACACCTTC
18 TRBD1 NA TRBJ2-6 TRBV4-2 CASSQDFGRGQGANVLTF TGTGCCAGCAGCCAAGATTTTGGCAGGGGGCAAGGGGCCAACGTCCTGACTTTC
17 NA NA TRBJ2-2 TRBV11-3 CASSFSIWGRDTGELFF TGTGCCAGCAGCTTCTCGATTTGGGGGCGTGACACCGGGGAGCTGTTTTTT
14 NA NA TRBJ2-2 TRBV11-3 CASSSLGGSGELFF TGTGCCAGCAGCTCTTTAGGGGGATCCGGGGAGCTGTTTTTT
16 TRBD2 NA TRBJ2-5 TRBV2 CASSEKSSGGEETQYF TGTGCCAGCAGTGAAAAGTCTAGCGGGGGGGAGGAGACCCAGTACTTC
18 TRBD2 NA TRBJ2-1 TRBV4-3 CASSQATWEGRRSNEQFF TGCGCCAGCAGCCAAGCAACATGGGAGGGCAGGAGATCCAATGAGCAGTTCTTC
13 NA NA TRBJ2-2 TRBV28 CASSLGAVGELFF TGTGCCAGCAGTTTGGGGGCGGTCGGGGAGCTGTTTTTT
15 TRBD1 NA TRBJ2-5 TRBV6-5 CASSGTGTASETQYF TGTGCCAGCAGTGGTACCGGGACAGCGAGCGAGACCCAGTACTTC
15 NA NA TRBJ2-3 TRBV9 CASSVKSYGTDTQYF TGTGCCAGCAGCGTCAAGAGTTATGGCACAGATACGCAGTATTTT
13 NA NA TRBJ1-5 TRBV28 CASTRQINQPQHF TGTGCCAGCACCCGTCAGATAAATCAGCCCCAGCATTTT
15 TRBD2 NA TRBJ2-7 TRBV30 CAWRLAGRLSYEQYF TGTGCCTGGAGACTAGCGGGACGTTTATCCTACGAGCAGTACTTC
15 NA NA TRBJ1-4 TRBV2 CASGRDGATNEKLFF TGTGCCAGCGGGAGGGACGGTGCAACTAATGAAAAACTGTTTTTT